The 3 T cell receptor beta chains listed next were all sequenced from one sample in a study of technical replicates of blood from a few donors. The data were produced by immunoSEQ multiplex PCR, yet TCRdb's version contains in-frame clones alone and is incomplete. This sample has 70,000 to 90,000 clones, with 85% to 95% found just once. The sequencing sample was made of T cells isolated from PBMCs. These receptors were taken from a human donor in good health.

The genes are TRBV20-1 and TRBJ2-1; D is ambiguous. This CDR3 contains 11 residues. The germline V gene encodes CDR1 DFQATT and CDR2 SNEGSKA (reference sequence). Trimming removed 3 bases at V and 10 bases at J, with 10 bases between. CDR3 sequence: CSASGHGEQFF. For the CDR3, the DNA is TGCAGTGCTAGTGGGCATGGAGAGCAGTTCTTC.

The chain uses TRBV4-1 and TRBJ2-1; 10 positions agree with TRBD1. The ends lost 0 bases at V and 3 bases at J; junction bases unmatched: 17. The CDR3 extends over 21 amino acids. Germline assignment: CDR1 MGHRA and CDR2 YSYEKL. CDR3 protein: CASSQDRDRGLTKRYYNEQFF. CDR3 bases: TGCGCCAGCAGCCAAGATAGGGACAGGGGTCTTACTAAAAGATACTACAATGAGCAGTTCTTC.

This chain joins TRBV29-1 and TRBJ1-2; TRBD1 matches 7 bases. Germline loops: CDR1 SQVTM, CDR2 ANQGSEA. V gave up 3 bases and J gave up 5 bases; unmatched junction bases: 9. CDR3 size: 14 residues. This CDR3 reads CSVEIKGQQYGYTF. Here the CDR3 DNA reads TGCAGCGTTGAGATTAAGGGACAGCAATATGGCTACACCTTC.